One sample yielded the 4 T cell receptor beta chains listed below, sequenced in a study of spatial heterogeneity in lung cancer. The time point was: sample taken at primary tumor resection. TCRdb independently ran MiXCR on the 5' RACE reads; one entry per CDR3 protein. The sample has some 100,000 distinct CDR3 sequences; about 12% are singletons. The specimen comprised PBMCs, sampled at surgery. These receptors were obtained from a male donor with early-stage non-small cell lung cancer.

This clonotype was counted between two and nine times. The gene calls are TRBV4-3 and TRBJ2-7; no clear D. Germline CDR1 and CDR2: LGHNA and YSLEER. V was trimmed by 0 bases and J by 1 base, leaving 10 bases between them. CDR3 length equals 15 residues. This chain's CDR3 is CASSQDYSPSYEQYF. CDR3 in DNA: TGCGCCAGCAGCCAAGATTACAGCCCATCCTACGAGCAGTACTTC.

This clonotype appeared a few times. The chain is built from TRBV18 and TRBJ2-7; D may be TRBD1 (5 bases). The CDR3 is made up of 14 amino acids. V dropped 1 base and J dropped 2 bases, with 9 bases sitting between them. Germline V CDR1 and CDR2: KGHSH, LQKENI. CDR3 in amino acids: CASSPQQGTYEQYF. The CDR3 nucleotides are TGTGCCAGCTCACCACAGCAGGGTACCTACGAGCAGTACTTC.

This chain uses TRBV20-1 with TRBJ1-3; D unclear. Trimming removed 6 bases at V and 4 bases at J, with 13 bases between. The CDR3 consists of 13 residues. CDR1 DFQATT and CDR2 SNEGSKA come from the germline V gene (reference sequence). CDR3 coding DNA: TGCAGTGCGGCTCTCTTGGACGGAAACACCATATATTTT. It yields the protein CSAALLDGNTIYF.

V usage is TRBV7-3 and J usage is TRBJ2-7; 7 positions match TRBD1. Germline-derived CDR1 and CDR2 are SGHTA and FQGTGA. CDR3 size: 12 residues. Germline trimming cut 4 bases from V and 6 bases from J; bases unmatched to any gene: 3. CDR3 sequence (DNA): TGTGCCAGCAGCTCCGACAGGGTCGAGCAGTACTTC. This sequence encodes CASSSDRVEQYF.